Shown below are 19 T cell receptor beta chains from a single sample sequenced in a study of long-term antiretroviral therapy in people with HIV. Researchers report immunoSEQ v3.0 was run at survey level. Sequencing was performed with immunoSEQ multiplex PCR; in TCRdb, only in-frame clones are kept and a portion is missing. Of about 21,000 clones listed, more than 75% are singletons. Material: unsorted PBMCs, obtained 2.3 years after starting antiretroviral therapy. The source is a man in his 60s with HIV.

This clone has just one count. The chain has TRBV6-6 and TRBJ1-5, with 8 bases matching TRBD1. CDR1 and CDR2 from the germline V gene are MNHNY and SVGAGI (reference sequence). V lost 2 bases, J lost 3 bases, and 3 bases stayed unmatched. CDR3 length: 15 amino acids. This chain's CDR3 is CASSYQDRANQPQHF. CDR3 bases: TGTGCCAGCAGTTACCAGGACAGGGCCAATCAGCCCCAGCATTTT.

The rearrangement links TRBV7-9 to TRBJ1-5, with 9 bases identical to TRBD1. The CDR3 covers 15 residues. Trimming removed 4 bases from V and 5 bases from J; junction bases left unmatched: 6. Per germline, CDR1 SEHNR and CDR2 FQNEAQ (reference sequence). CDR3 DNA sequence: TGTGCCAGCAGCTCTACAGGGGGCGCCGATCAGCCCCAGCATTTT. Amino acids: CASSSTGGADQPQHF.

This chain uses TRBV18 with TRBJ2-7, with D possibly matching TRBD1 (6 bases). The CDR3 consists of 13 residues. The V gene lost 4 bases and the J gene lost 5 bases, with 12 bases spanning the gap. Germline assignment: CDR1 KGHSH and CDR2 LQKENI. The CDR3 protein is CASSLQGTNEQYF. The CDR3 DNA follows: TGTGCCAGCTCACTTCAGGGGACCAACGAGCAGTACTTC.

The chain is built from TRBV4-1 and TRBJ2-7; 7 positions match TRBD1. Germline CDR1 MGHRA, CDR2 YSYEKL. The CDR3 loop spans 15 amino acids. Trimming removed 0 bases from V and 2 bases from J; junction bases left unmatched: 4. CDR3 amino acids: CASSQDPGQTYEQYF. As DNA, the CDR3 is TGCGCCAGCAGCCAAGATCCGGGACAGACCTACGAGCAGTACTTC.

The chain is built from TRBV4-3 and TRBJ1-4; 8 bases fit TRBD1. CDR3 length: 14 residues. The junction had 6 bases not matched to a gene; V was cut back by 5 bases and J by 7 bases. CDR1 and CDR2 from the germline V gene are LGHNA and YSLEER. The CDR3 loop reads CASSEQGGVEKLFF. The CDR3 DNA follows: TGCGCCAGCAGCGAACAGGGGGGGGTTGAAAAACTGTTTTTT.

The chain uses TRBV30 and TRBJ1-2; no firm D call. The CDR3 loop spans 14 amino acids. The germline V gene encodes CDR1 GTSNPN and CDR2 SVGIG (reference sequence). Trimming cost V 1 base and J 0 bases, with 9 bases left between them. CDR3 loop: CAWSEQATNYGYTF. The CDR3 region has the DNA TGTGCCTGGAGTGAGCAAGCTACTAACTATGGCTACACCTTC.

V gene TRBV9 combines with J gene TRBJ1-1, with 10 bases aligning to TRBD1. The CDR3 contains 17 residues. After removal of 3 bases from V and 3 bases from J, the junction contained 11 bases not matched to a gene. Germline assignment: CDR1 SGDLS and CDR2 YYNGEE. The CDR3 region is CASSAGDRGVVYTEAFF. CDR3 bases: TGTGCCAGCAGCGCAGGGGACAGGGGTGTAGTATACACTGAAGCTTTCTTT.

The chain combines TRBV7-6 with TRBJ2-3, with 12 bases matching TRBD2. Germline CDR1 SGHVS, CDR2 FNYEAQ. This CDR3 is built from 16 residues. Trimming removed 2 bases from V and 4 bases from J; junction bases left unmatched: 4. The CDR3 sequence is CASSLRLAGVADTQYF. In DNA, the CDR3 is TGTGCCAGCAGCTTAAGACTAGCGGGAGTAGCAGATACGCAGTATTTT.

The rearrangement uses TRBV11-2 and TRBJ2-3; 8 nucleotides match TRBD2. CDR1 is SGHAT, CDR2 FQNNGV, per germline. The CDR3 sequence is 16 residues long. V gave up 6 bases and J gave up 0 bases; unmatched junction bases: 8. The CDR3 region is CASRSVAGTSTDTQYF. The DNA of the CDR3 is TGTGCCAGCAGGTCCGTAGCGGGGACTAGCACAGATACGCAGTATTTT.

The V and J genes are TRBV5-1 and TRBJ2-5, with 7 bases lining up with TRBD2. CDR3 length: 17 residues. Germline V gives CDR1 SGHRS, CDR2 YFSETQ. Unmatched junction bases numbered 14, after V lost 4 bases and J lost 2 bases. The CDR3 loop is CASSQAVGGGGQETQYF. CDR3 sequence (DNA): TGCGCCAGCAGCCAGGCGGTGGGCGGGGGAGGACAAGAGACCCAGTACTTC.

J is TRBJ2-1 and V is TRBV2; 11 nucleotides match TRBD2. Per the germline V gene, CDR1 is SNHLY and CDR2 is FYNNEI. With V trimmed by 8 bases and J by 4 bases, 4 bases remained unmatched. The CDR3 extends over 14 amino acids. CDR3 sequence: CASLTSGGYNEQFF. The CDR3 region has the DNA TGTGCCAGCCTTACTAGCGGGGGTTACAATGAGCAGTTCTTC.

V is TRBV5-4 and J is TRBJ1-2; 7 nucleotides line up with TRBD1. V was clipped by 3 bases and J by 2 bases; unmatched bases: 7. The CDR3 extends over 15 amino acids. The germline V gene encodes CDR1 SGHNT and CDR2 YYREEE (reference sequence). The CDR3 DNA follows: TGTGCCAGCAGCTCGGGGACAGCCAGCAACTATGGCTACACCTTC. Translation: CASSSGTASNYGYTF.

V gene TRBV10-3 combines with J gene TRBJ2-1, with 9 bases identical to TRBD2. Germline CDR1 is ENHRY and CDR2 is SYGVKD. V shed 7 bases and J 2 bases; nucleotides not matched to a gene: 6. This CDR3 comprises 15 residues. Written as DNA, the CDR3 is TGTGCCATCACCTCGACTAGCGGAACCTACAATGAGCAGTTCTTC. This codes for CAITSTSGTYNEQFF.

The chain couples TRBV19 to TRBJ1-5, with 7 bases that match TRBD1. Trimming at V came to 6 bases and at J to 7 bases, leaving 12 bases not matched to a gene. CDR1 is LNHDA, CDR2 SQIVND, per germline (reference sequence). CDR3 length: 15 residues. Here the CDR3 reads CASREGGTVSQPQHF. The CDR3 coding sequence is TGTGCCAGTAGAGAGGGGGGGACAGTTTCCCAGCCCCAGCATTTT.

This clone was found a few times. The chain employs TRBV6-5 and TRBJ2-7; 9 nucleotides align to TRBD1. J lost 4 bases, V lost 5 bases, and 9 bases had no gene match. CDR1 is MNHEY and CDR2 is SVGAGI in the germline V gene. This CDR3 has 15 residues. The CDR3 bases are TGTGCCAGCAGTCGTAACCCGGGACAGGGTTACGAGCAGTACTTC. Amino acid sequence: CASSRNPGQGYEQYF.

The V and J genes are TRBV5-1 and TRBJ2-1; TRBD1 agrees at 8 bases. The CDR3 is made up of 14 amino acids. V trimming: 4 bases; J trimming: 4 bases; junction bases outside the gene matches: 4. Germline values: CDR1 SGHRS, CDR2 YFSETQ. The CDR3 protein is CASSPTGGYNEQFF. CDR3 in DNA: TGCGCCAGCAGCCCCACAGGGGGGTACAATGAGCAGTTCTTC.

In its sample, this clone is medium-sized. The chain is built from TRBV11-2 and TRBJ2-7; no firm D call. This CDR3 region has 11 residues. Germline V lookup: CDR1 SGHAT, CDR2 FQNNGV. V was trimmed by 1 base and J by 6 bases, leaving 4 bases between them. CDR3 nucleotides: TGTGCCAGCAGCTTAGCAGGCGAGCAGTACTTC. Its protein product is CASSLAGEQYF.

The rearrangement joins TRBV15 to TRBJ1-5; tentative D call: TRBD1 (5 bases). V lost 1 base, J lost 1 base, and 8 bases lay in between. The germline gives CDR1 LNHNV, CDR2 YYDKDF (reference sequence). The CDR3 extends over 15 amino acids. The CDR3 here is CATSRGGESNQPQHF. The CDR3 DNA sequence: TGTGCCACCAGCAGAGGAGGGGAGAGCAATCAGCCCCAGCATTTT.

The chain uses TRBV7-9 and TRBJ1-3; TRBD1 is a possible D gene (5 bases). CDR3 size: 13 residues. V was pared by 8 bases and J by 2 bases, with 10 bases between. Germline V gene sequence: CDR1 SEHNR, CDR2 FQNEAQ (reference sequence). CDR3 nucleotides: TGTGCCAGCCTAAGCAGGGCTGGAAACACCATATATTTT. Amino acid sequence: CASLSRAGNTIYF.